This T cell receptor (beta chain) stems from a study of cytomegalovirus exposure and HLA in healthy donors. PCR amplification relied on 60 Vbeta primers (plus 13 Jbeta primers). Here immunoSEQ multiplex PCR was the method, and the copy in TCRdb shows in-frame clones only, minus some. This sample yields around 170,000 clones, of which about four fifths are seen a single time; about 0.5% belongs to the top ten. This sequence originates from a woman aged 45-65 years in good health and CMV-seronegative. Sequences were obtained from PBMCs.

CDR3 DNA sequence: TGCGCCAGCAGCTTGGCCGTCGCAGGGGACAGACTGTACAATGAGCAGTTCTTC. Translation gives CASSLAVAGDRLYNEQFF. This chain joins TRBV5-1 and TRBJ2-1, with 7 bases matching TRBD1. V trimming: 0 bases; J trimming: 4 bases; junction bases outside the gene matches: 13. Germline V gene sequence: CDR1 SGHRS, CDR2 YFSETQ. The CDR3 sequence is 18 residues long.